A selection of T cell receptor beta chains follows, all from one sample in a study of beta chain features in type 1 diabetes. Assay used: immunoSEQ multiplex PCR; TCRdb lists only in-frame clones, some missing. The sample has roughly 350,000 clones; around 10% are singletons. Sequencing input: naive CD4+ T cells from blood. All receptors derive from a woman younger than 45 in good health. Each CDR3 is given with its conserved first and last residue. The order of the fields is CDR3 length, J gene, V gene, CDR3 protein.

cdr3_length: 14
j_call: TRBJ1-4
v_call: TRBV7-9
cdr3_aa: CASSRTGGDEKLFF

cdr3_length: 13
j_call: TRBJ2-7
v_call: TRBV7-2
cdr3_aa: CASSLTGVNEQYF

cdr3_length: 11
j_call: TRBJ2-1
v_call: TRBV20-1
cdr3_aa: CSAREGGRQFF

cdr3_length: 16
j_call: TRBJ2-7
v_call: TRBV6-5
cdr3_aa: CASSYSRTSEGYEQYF

cdr3_length: 14
j_call: TRBJ2-7
v_call: TRBV11-1
cdr3_aa: CASSDSRGHYEQYF

cdr3_length: 16
j_call: TRBJ2-1
v_call: TRBV2
cdr3_aa: CASSFRLADSYNEQFF

cdr3_length: 13
j_call: TRBJ2-5
v_call: TRBV9
cdr3_aa: CASSPRQRETQYF

cdr3_length: 13
j_call: TRBJ2-7
v_call: TRBV28
cdr3_aa: CASRPSGIYEQYF

cdr3_length: 16
j_call: TRBJ2-7
v_call: TRBV27
cdr3_aa: CASSFSAGGLVYEQYF

cdr3_length: 16
j_call: TRBJ2-7
v_call: TRBV5-1
cdr3_aa: CASSFMVQAFSYEQYF

cdr3_length: 14
j_call: TRBJ1-4
v_call: TRBV16
cdr3_aa: CASSQGQGHEKLFF

cdr3_length: 21
j_call: TRBJ2-2
v_call: TRBV5-1
cdr3_aa: CASSLGRPWTGRRENTGELFF

cdr3_length: 18
j_call: TRBJ2-5
v_call: TRBV25-1
cdr3_aa: CASSSGRLAGGPRETQYF

cdr3_length: 15
j_call: TRBJ1-2
v_call: TRBV7-2
cdr3_aa: CASSYRQGANYGYTF

cdr3_length: 15
j_call: TRBJ2-1
v_call: TRBV4-3
cdr3_aa: CASSQDGRPGNEQFF

cdr3_length: 16
j_call: TRBJ2-1
v_call: TRBV11-2
cdr3_aa: CASSPRLADINNEQFF

cdr3_length: 14
j_call: TRBJ2-5
v_call: TRBV7-2
cdr3_aa: CASRMGQGRETQYF

cdr3_length: 15
j_call: TRBJ1-2
v_call: TRBV5-1
cdr3_aa: CASSWTGSDNYGYTF

cdr3_length: 13
j_call: TRBJ2-7
v_call: TRBV6-5
cdr3_aa: CASSYGLAHEQYF

cdr3_length: 13
j_call: TRBJ2-5
v_call: TRBV29-1
cdr3_aa: CSVERVGGETQYF

cdr3_length: 16
j_call: TRBJ2-7
v_call: TRBV5-4
cdr3_aa: CASSPLATGASYEQYF

cdr3_length: 15
j_call: TRBJ2-3
v_call: TRBV29-1
cdr3_aa: CSVTRIAAGTDTQYF

cdr3_length: 16
j_call: TRBJ2-7
v_call: TRBV4-2
cdr3_aa: CASSQDPSGSSYEQYF

cdr3_length: 15
j_call: TRBJ2-7
v_call: TRBV23-1
cdr3_aa: CASSQSWGLSHEQYF